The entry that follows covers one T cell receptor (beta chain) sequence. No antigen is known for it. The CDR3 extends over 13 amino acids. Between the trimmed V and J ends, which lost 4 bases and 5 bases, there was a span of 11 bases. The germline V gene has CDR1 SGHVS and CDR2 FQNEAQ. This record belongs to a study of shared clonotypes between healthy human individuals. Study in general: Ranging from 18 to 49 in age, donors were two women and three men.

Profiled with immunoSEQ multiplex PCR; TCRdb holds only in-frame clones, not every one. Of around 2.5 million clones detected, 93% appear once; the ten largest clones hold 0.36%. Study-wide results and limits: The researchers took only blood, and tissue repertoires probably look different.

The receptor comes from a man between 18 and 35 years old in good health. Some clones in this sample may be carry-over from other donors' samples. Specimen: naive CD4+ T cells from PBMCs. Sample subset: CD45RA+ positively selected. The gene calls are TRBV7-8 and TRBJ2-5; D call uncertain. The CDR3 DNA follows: TGTGCCAGCAGCTATATGCGTAGGGAGACCCAGTACTTC. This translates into CASSYMRRETQYF.